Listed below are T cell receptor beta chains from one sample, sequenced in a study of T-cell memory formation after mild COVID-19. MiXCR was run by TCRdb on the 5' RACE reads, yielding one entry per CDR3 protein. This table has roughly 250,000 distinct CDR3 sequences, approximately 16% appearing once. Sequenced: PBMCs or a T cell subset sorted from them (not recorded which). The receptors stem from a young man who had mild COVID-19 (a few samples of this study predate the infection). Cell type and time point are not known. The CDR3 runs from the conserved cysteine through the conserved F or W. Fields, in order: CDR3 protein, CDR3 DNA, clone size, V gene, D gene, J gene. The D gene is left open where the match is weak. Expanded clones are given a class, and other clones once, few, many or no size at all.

CASTLQGLSDTQYF,TGTGCCAGCACGCTACAGGGGCTTTCAGATACGCAGTATTTT,.,TRBV2,TRBD1,TRBJ2-3
CASSVWTGGETQYF,TGTGCCAGCAGCGTTTGGACAGGGGGAGAGACCCAGTACTTC,.,TRBV5-6,TRBD1,TRBJ2-5
CASSQDRGEETQYF,TGCGCCAGCAGCCAGGACAGGGGGGAGGAGACCCAGTACTTC,.,TRBV5-1,TRBD1,TRBJ2-5
CASSTYRGPYEQYF,TGTGCCAGCAGCACATATAGAGGGCCCTACGAGCAGTACTTC,.,TRBV7-2,.,TRBJ2-7
CASSVRLVGPDTQYF,TGTGCCAGCAGCGTTCGGCTAGTGGGGCCAGATACGCAGTATTTT,few,TRBV9,.,TRBJ2-3
CSARDSRGNQPQHF,TGCAGTGCTAGAGATTCGCGGGGCAATCAGCCCCAGCATTTT,.,TRBV20-1,.,TRBJ1-5
CASSSRQVGLVDNEQFF,TGTGCCAGCAGCTCCCGCCAGGTGGGGCTGGTGGACAATGAGCAGTTCTTC,few,TRBV7-9,.,TRBJ2-1
CASSSARISGAQYF,TGTGCCAGCAGCTCCGCCCGAATTAGCGGAGCGCAGTATTTT,few,TRBV7-3,.,TRBJ2-3
CASSHRQRFTGELFF,TGTGCCAGCAGCCACCGACAGCGGTTCACCGGGGAGCTGTTTTTT,few,TRBV7-9,.,TRBJ2-2
CASSDRDRDYNEQFF,TGTGCCAGCAGCGACCGGGACAGGGACTACAATGAGCAGTTCTTC,.,TRBV9,TRBD1,TRBJ2-1
CASSLAGWAETQYF,TGTGCCAGCAGCTTAGCGGGCTGGGCGGAGACCCAGTACTTC,.,TRBV7-2,.,TRBJ2-5
CSARVAGAYNEQFF,TGCAGTGCTAGGGTCGCGGGGGCCTACAATGAGCAGTTCTTC,few,TRBV20-1,TRBD2,TRBJ2-1
CASSAPAGVYEQYF,TGTGCCAGCAGCGCCCCAGCGGGGGTATACGAGCAGTACTTC,.,TRBV11-1,TRBD2,TRBJ2-7
CASSVTAQGNQPQHF,TGTGCCAGCAGCGTAACCGCCCAGGGGAATCAGCCCCAGCATTTT,.,TRBV9,.,TRBJ1-5
CASSSETYRGANVLTF,TGTGCCAGCAGCTCGGAGACATATCGTGGGGCCAACGTCCTGACTTTC,.,TRBV7-2,.,TRBJ2-6